The rows below give T cell receptor beta chains drawn from one sample of a study of T cell responses to AZD1222 COVID-19 vaccine. TCRdb's table, derived via immunoSEQ multiplex PCR, lists solely in-frame clones and lacks some. The sample holds more than 100,000 clones, more than 75% seen once. The sequenced sample was peripheral blood, obtained on day 0 of AZD1222 vaccination. These receptors were taken from an adult in good health. Both conserved end residues are part of each CDR3. The D gene is left open where the match is weak. Size tells how often a clone was seen (once, few, many) or the class of an expanded clone, and some rows leave it out.

cdr3_length | j_call | d_call | v_call | clone_size | cdr3_nt | cdr3_aa
14 | TRBJ2-7 | . | TRBV6-2/TRBV6-3 | . | TGTGCCAGCAGTTACCCCGGTGGGTCCTACGAGCAGTACTTC | CASSYPGGSYEQYF
18 | TRBJ2-1 | . | TRBV13 | . | TGTGCCAGCAGCTTAGACCCCCAACTCTATAGGGTCAGCAATGAGCAGTTCTTC | CASSLDPQLYRVSNEQFF
14 | TRBJ2-5 | . | TRBV9 | . | TGTGCCAGCAGCGTAGTGGGCAGAGGAGAGACCCAGTACTTC | CASSVVGRGETQYF
15 | TRBJ2-7 | TRBD1 | TRBV27 | once | TGTGCCAGCAGTTTAGGTTGGGACAGGACCTACGAGCAGTACTTC | CASSLGWDRTYEQYF
15 | TRBJ1-1 | . | TRBV9 | once | TGTGCCAGCAGCGTAGCGGGGCTCTCTAACACTGAAGCTTTCTTT | CASSVAGLSNTEAFF
16 | TRBJ2-5 | . | TRBV5-8 | . | TGTGCCAGCAGCTCCCGGGGGCGGGGCGGGTTGGAGACCCAGTACTTC | CASSSRGRGGLETQYF
15 | TRBJ1-2 | . | TRBV10-3 | . | TGTGCCATCAGTGAGTCGACAGGTCCGAACTATGGCTACACCTTC | CAISESTGPNYGYTF
14 | TRBJ2-7 | TRBD1 | TRBV6-5 | . | TGTGCCAGCAGACAGGGGGCCCCCTCCTACGAGCAGTACTTC | CASRQGAPSYEQYF
17 | TRBJ1-3 | TRBD1 | TRBV19 | . | TGTGCCAGTAGTATAGAAAGCGGGACAGCCTCTGGAAACACCATATATTTT | CASSIESGTASGNTIYF
17 | TRBJ2-7 | . | TRBV7-4 | . | TGTGCCAGCAGCCCCCCCCGGCCCTTAAAGCGAGAAGACGAGCAGTACTTC | CASSPPRPLKREDEQYF
15 | TRBJ1-4 | TRBD1 | TRBV28 | . | TGTGCCAGCAACCCTTCTGCAGGGGGACGAGAAAAACTGTTTTTT | CASNPSAGGREKLFF
13 | TRBJ1-1 | . | TRBV18 | . | TGTGCCAGCTCACCCGCTTGGGGGGAGGAAGCTTTCTTT | CASSPAWGEEAFF
12 | TRBJ1-6 | TRBD1 | TRBV5-1 | . | TGCGCCAGCAGCACCCCGGGACAGTCCCCTCACTTT | CASSTPGQSPHF
14 | TRBJ2-1 | . | TRBV25-1 | . | TGTGCCAGCAGTGCAGGGGGGGCCTACAATGAGCAGTTCTTC | CASSAGGAYNEQFF
13 | TRBJ1-5 | . | TRBV27 | . | TGTGCCAGCAGTTTTGGGGAGAATCAGCCCCAGCATTTT | CASSFGENQPQHF
13 | TRBJ2-7 | TRBD1 | TRBV11-2 | . | TGTGCCAGCAGCGACCCAGGGGGCTACGAGCAGTACTTC | CASSDPGGYEQYF